This TCR beta chain originates from a study of T cells in Graves' hyperthyroidism and ophthalmopathy. It was RNA transcripts that yielded the amplified TCR beta CDR3 regions. TCR CDR3 regions were first amplified by RT-PCR with HTBI primers. From the multiplex PCR reads, TCRdb called clonotypes with MiXCR, one entry per CDR3 protein. The sample shows around 300,000 distinct CDR3 sequences, less than 30% of them seen only once. In its sample, this clonotype was seen many times. The CDR3 has 15 amino acids. Germline assignment: CDR1 MNHEY and CDR2 SVGEGT. The J segment lost 6 bases and the V segment lost 2 bases, leaving 7 bases of the junction unmatched.

Material for sequencing was blood. The genes are TRBV6-2 or TRBV6-3 and TRBJ1-5; 7 nucleotides align to TRBD1. This TCR came from a man aged 35 to 55 with Graves' hyperthyroidism that later progressed to Graves' ophthalmopathy. CDR3 region: CASSYLRQGGQPQHF. The CDR3, as DNA: TGTGCCAGCAGTTACCTTAGACAGGGCGGTCAGCCCCAGCATTTT.